The clone carrying this TCR beta chain was seen more than once but under ten times. Its matching antigen is unknown. This record belongs to a study of post-analysis software for immune sequencing data. Broader study findings: There was significantly lower normalized Chao1 diversity in multiple sclerosis patients than in controls. A handful of TRBV segments, including TRBV5-6, TRBV5-1 and TRBV20-1, were more frequent in patients than controls.

Presence of unique molecular identifiers characterized the TCR beta cDNA libraries. Each CDR3 protein gets one entry after TCRdb re-called the PCR reads with MiXCR. The sample has hundreds of thousands of distinct CDR3 sequences; 25% to 30% are singletons. The CDR3 has 15 amino acids. The germline CDR1 and CDR2 sequences are DFQATT and SNEGSKA (reference sequence). V gave up 0 bases and J gave up 5 bases, with 17 bases separating them. This chain connects TRBV20-1 to TRBJ2-7; tentatively, D is TRBD2 (7 bases). The material sequenced was blood. This receptor was identified in a girl between 10 and 17 years old with multiple sclerosis. The CDR3 reads CSARENRRGADEQYF. CDR3 bases: TGCAGTGCTAGAGAAAACCGACGGGGGGCCGACGAGCAGTACTTC.